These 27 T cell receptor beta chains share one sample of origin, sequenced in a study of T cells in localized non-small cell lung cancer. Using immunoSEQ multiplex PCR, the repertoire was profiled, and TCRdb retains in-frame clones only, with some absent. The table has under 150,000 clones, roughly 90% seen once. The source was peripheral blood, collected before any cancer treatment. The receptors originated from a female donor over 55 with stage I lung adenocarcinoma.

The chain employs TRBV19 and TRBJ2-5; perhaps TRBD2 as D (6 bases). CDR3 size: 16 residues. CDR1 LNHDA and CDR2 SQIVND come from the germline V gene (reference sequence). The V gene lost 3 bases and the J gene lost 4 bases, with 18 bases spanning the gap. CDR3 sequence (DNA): TGTGCCAGTAGTATTGGCGGGATGCAATTGGGAGAGACCCAGTACTTC. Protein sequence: CASSIGGMQLGETQYF. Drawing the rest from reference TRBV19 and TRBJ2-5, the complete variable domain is DGGITQSPKYLFRKEGQNVTLSCEQNLNHDAMYWYRQDPGQGLRLIYYSQIVNDFQKGDIAEGYSVSREKKESFPLTVTSAQKNPTAFYLCASSIGGMQLGETQYFGPGTRLLVL.

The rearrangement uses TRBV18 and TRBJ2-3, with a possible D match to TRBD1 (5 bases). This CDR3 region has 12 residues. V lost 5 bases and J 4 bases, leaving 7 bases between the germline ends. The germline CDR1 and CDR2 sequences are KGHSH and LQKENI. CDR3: CASSEGADTQYF. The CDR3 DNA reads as TGTGCCAGCTCAGAAGGGGCAGATACGCAGTATTTT.

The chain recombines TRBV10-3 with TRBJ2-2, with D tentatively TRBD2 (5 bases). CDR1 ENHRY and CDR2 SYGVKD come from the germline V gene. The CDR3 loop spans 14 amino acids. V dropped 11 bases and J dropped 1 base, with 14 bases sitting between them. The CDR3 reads CAPPPEGNTGELFF. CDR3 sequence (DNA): TGTGCCCCACCCCCTGAGGGGAACACCGGGGAGCTGTTTTTT.

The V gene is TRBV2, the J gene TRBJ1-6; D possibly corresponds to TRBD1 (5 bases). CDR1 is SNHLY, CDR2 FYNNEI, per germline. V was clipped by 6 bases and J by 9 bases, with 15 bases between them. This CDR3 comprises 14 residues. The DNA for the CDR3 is TGTGCCAGCAGCGGGACCGCCGGTACTTCACCCCTCCACTTT. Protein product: CASSGTAGTSPLHF.

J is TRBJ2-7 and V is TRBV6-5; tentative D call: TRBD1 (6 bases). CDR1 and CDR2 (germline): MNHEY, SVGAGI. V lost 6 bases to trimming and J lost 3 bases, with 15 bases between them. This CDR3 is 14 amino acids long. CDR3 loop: CASRETGQVYEQYF. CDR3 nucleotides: TGTGCCAGCAGGGAAACGGGACAAGTCTACGAGCAGTACTTC.

The CDR3 is CATSRDIRAGETQYF. The CDR3 DNA reads TGTGCCACCAGCAGAGATATTAGGGCAGGAGAGACCCAGTACTTC. The genes are TRBV15 and TRBJ2-5; D is uncertain. CDR3 length: 15 residues. Germline V gives CDR1 LNHNV, CDR2 YYDKDF (reference sequence). The ends were cut back, 0 bases at V and 4 bases at J, with 12 bases in the middle. The full variable domain, rest sourced from reference TRBV15 and TRBJ2-5, is DAMVIQNPRYQVTQFGKPVTLSCSQTLNHNVMYWYQQKSSQAPKLLFHYYDKDFNNEADTPDNFQSRRPNTSFCFLDIRSPGLGDTAMYLCATSRDIRAGETQYFGPGTRLLVL.

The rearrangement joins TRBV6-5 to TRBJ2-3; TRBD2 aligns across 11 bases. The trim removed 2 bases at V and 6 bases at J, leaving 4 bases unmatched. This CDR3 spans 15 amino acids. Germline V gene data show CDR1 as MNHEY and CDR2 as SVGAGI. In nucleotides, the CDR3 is TGTGCCAGCAGTTACCGTACTAGCGGGAGTGATACGCAGTATTTT. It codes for CASSYRTSGSDTQYF.

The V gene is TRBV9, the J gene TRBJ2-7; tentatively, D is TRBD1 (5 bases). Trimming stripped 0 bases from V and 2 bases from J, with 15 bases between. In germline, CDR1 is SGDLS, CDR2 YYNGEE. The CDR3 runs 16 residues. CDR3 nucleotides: TGTGCCAGCAGCGTAGATTGGGGCCAGCCCCCCTACGAGCAGTACTTC. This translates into CASSVDWGQPPYEQYF.

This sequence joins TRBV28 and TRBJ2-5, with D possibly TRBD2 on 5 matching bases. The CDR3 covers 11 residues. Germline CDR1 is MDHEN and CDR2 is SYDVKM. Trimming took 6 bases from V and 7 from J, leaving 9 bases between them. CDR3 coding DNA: TGTGCCAGCAGCTCAGGAGGGACCCAGTACTTC. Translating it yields CASSSGGTQYF.

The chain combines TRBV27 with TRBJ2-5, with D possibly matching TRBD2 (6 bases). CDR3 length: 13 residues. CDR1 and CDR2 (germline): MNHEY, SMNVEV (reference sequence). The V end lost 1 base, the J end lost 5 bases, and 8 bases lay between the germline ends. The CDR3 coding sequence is TGTGCCAGCAGTTTATGGGGGAGGGAGACCCAGTACTTC. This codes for CASSLWGRETQYF.

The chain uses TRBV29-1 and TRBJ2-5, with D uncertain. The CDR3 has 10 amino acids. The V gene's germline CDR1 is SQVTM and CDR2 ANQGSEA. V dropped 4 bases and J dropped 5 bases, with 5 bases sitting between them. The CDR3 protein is CSVGTETQYF. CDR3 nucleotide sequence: TGCAGCGTTGGTACGGAGACCCAGTACTTC.

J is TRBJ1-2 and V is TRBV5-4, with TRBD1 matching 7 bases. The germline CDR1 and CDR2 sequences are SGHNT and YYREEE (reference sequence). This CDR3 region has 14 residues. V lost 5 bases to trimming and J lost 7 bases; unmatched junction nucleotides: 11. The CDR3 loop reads CASSTNRGGGGYTF. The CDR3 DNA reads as TGTGCCAGCAGTACCAACAGGGGAGGCGGTGGCTACACCTTC.

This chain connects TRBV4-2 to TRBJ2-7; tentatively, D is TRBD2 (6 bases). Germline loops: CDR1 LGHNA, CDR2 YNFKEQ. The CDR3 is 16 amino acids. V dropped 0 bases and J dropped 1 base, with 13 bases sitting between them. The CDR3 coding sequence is TGTGCCAGCAGCCAAGATCCTAGCGACCGATCCTACGAGCAGTACTTC. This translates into CASSQDPSDRSYEQYF.

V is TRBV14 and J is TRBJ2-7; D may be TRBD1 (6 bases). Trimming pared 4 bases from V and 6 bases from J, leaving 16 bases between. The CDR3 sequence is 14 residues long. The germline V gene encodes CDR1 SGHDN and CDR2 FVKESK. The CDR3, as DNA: TGTGCCAGCAGCCGACTGACAGGATCACGCGAGCAGTACTTC. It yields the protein CASSRLTGSREQYF.

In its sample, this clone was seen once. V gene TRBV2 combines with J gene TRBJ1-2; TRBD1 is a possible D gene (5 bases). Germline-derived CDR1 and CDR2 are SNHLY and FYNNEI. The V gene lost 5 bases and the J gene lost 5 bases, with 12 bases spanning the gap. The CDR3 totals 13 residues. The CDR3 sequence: CASSIRDEYGYTF. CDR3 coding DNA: TGTGCCAGCAGTATCCGGGACGAATATGGCTACACCTTC.

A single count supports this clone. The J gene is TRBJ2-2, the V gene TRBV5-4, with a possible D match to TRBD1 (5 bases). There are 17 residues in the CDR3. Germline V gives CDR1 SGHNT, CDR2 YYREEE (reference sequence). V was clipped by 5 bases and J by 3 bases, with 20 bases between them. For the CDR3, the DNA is TGTGCCAGCAGTCTCTTCCCAGGGATTCGCGACACCGGGGAGCTGTTTTTT. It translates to CASSLFPGIRDTGELFF.

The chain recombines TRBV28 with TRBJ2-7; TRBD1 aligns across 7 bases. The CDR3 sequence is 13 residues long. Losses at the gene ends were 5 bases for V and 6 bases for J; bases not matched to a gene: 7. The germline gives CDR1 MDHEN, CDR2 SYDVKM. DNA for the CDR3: TGTGCCAGCAGTATGGGACAGAAGGGCGAGCAGTACTTC. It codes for CASSMGQKGEQYF.

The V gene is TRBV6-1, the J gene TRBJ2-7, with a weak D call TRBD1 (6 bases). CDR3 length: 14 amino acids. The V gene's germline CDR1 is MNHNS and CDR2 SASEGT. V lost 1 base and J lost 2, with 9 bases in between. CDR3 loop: CASSEGGGAYEQYF. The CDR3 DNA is TGTGCCAGCAGTGAAGGAGGGGGAGCCTACGAGCAGTACTTC.

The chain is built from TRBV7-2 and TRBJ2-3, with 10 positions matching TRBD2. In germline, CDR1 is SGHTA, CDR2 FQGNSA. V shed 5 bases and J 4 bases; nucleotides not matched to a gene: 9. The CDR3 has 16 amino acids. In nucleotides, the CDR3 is TGTGCCAGCAGCCCGCCCAGAGCGGGAGGGGCAGATACGCAGTATTTT. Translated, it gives CASSPPRAGGADTQYF.

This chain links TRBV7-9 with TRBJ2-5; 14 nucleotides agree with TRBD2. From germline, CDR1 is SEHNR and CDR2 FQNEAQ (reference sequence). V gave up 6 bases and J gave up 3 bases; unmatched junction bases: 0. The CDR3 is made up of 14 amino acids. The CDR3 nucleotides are TGTGCCAGCAGGGGACTAGCGGGAGAAGAGACCCAGTACTTC. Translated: CASRGLAGEETQYF.

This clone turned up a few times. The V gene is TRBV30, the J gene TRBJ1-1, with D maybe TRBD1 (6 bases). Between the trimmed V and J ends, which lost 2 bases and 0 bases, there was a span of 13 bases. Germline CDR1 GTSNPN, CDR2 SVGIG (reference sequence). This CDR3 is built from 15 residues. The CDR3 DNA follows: TGTGCCTGGAGTAGGGGGGACCGAGTGAACACTGAAGCTTTCTTT. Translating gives CAWSRGDRVNTEAFF.

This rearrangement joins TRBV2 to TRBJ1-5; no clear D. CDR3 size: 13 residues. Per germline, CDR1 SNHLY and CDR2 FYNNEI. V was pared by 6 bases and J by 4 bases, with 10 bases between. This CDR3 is CASRGYLNQPQHF. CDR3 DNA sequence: TGTGCCAGCAGAGGTTACTTAAATCAGCCCCAGCATTTT.

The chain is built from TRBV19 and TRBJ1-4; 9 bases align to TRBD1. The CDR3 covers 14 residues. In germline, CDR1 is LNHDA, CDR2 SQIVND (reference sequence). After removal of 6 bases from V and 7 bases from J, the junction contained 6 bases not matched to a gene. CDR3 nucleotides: TGTGCCAGTAGATACGGGACAGGGTTTGAAAAACTGTTTTTT. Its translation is CASRYGTGFEKLFF.

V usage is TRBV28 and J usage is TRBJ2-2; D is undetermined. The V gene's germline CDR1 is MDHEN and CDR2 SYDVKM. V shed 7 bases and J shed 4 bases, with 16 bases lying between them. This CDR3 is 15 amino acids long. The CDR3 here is CASTRPNRRTGELFF. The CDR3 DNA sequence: TGTGCCAGCACCCGACCAAACCGGCGCACCGGGGAGCTGTTTTTT. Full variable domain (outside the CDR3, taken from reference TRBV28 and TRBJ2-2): DVKVTQSSRYLVKRTGEKVFLECVQDMDHENMFWYRQDPGLGLRLIYFSYDVKMKEKGDIPEGYSVSREKKERFSLILESASTNQTSMYLCASTRPNRRTGELFFGEGSRLTVL.

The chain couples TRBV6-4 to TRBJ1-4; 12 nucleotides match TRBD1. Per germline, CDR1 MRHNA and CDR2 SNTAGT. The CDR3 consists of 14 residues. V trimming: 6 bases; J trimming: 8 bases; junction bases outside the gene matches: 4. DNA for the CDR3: TGTGCCAGCAGAGGGACAGGGGGCAGGGAAAAACTGTTTTTT. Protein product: CASRGTGGREKLFF.

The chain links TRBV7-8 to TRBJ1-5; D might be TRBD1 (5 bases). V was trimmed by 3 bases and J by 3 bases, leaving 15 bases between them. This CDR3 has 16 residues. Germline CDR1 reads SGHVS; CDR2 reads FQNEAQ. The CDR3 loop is CASSFAMGLINQPQHF. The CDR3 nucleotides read TGTGCCAGCAGCTTTGCGATGGGACTCATCAATCAGCCCCAGCATTTT.

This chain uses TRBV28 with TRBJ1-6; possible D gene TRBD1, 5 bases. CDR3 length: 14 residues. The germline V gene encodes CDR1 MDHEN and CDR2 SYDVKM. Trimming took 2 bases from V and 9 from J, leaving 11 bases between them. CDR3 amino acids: CASSLVGTGSPLHF. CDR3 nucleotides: TGTGCCAGCAGTTTAGTGGGGACCGGTTCACCCCTCCACTTT.